The T cell receptor (beta chain) described here comes from a study of memory CD4+ T cells and cytomegalovirus serostatus. Study-wide background: This sample comes from healthy Belgian adults, about nine CMV seropositive, approximately 22 seronegative. Study findings and constraints: Median bootstrapped AUC for CMV status was just under 0.97 originally, just under 0.93 US-trained. Each of approximately 73 CMV-associated TCRbeta sequences occurred in one to five individuals.

Original processing notes: Out-of-frame sequences were removed, leaving 2 million to 2.5 million distinct TCRbeta sequences. Measured with immunoSEQ multiplex PCR; TCRdb has only the in-frame clones, and not every one. Clonal size and the V and J genes are those of that table, whereas D and trimming came from the DNA. The table includes some 45,000 clones, about 70% detected once. This clone was found a few times. Its antigen is not identified. The sort gate was single viable CD3+CD4+CD8-CD45RO+ cells for memory CD4+ T cells. Trimming stripped 5 bases from V and 3 bases from J, with 20 bases between. This CDR3 is 16 amino acids long. CDR1 SGHAT and CDR2 FQNNGV come from the germline V gene.

The sequencing input was memory CD4+ T cells from blood. The origin of this receptor is an adult in good health and CMV-seropositive. V gene TRBV11-2 combines with J gene TRBJ2-7, with D possibly TRBD2 on 6 matching bases. The CDR3 protein is CASSPIRWAGRYEQYF. The CDR3 DNA reads as TGTGCCAGCAGCCCTATCCGTTGGGCGGGGCGCTACGAGCAGTACTTC.